A selection of T cell receptor beta chains follows, all from one sample in a study of T cell changes during pregnancy in multiple sclerosis. Assay: immunoSEQ multiplex PCR; the TCRdb copy retains only in-frame clones and omits some. The sample carries approximately 82,000 clones, under 95% recorded once. This material consisted of CD4+ T cells from peripheral blood mononuclear cells, taken in the second trimester of pregnancy. The receptors derive from a female donor with multiple sclerosis, enrolled in a pregnancy study. CDR3s include the opening cysteine and the closing phenylalanine or tryptophan. D genes are given only for firm matches.

cdr3_aa j_call cdr3_length v_call d_call
CASSLDGTNFEQYF TRBJ2-7 14 TRBV5-1 TRBD2
CASSPAGPNQPQHF TRBJ1-5 14 TRBV11-2 .
CASSFRRLAGWDTQYF TRBJ2-3 16 TRBV5-6 TRBD2
CASSYSTAYGYTF TRBJ1-2 13 TRBV6-5 .
CASSALSGGGELFF TRBJ2-2 14 TRBV18 .
CASSLAAGGPPDTQYF TRBJ2-3 16 TRBV5-6 TRBD2
CASSSSGSYEQYF TRBJ2-7 13 TRBV19 TRBD2
CASSIKGQGGYEQYF TRBJ2-7 15 TRBV19 TRBD1
CASGLVPSGKNTEAFF TRBJ1-1 16 TRBV12-5 .
CAISRDNLYEQYF TRBJ2-7 13 TRBV10-3 .
CASSSRGTGVNTEAFF TRBJ1-1 16 TRBV27 TRBD1
CAWSVRRESFYNSPLHF TRBJ1-6 17 TRBV30 .
CASLTRGGANYEQYF TRBJ2-7 15 TRBV28 .
CASSAPEQPGYTEAFF TRBJ1-1 16 TRBV2 .
CASSISGDSSGRYGYTF TRBJ1-2 17 TRBV19 TRBD1
CASSETLQEFF TRBJ2-1 11 TRBV2 .
CASSLVPGSYNSPLHF TRBJ1-6 16 TRBV5-6 .
CASSLPPSGASTDTQYF TRBJ2-3 17 TRBV19 TRBD2
CASSTGLAGRTSTDTQYF TRBJ2-3 18 TRBV9 TRBD2
CASSQDRALEQYF TRBJ2-7 13 TRBV4-1 .
CASSETSGTDTQYF TRBJ2-3 14 TRBV9 TRBD2
CSARRGGELFF TRBJ2-2 11 TRBV20-1 .
CASSVDPFGGASDTQYF TRBJ2-3 17 TRBV9 .
CASSLLTSGSFKYF TRBJ2-5 14 TRBV6-6 TRBD2
CASSPGQGGSNTEAFF TRBJ1-1 16 TRBV18 TRBD1
CASNPDGGETQYF TRBJ2-5 13 TRBV6-1 .
CASSHGTANTEAFF TRBJ1-1 14 TRBV28 TRBD1
CASRDTSNSPLHF TRBJ1-6 13 TRBV19 .
CASSPPTGQGTPLSGNTIYF TRBJ1-3 20 TRBV18 TRBD1
CASSLRGSRGKAEAFF TRBJ1-1 16 TRBV7-2 .
CATYRVANEKLFF TRBJ1-4 13 TRBV28 .
CASRRRDYNEQFF TRBJ2-1 13 TRBV19 .
CASSHQGQGLGYGYTF TRBJ1-2 16 TRBV4-3 TRBD1
CASSLGSRGVGETQYF TRBJ2-5 16 TRBV11-3 TRBD2
CASRTGRHRTDTQYF TRBJ2-3 15 TRBV7-8 TRBD1
CASSLALAANTGELFF TRBJ2-2 16 TRBV5-1 .
CASSIEGRTGSSNEKLFF TRBJ1-4 18 TRBV19 TRBD1